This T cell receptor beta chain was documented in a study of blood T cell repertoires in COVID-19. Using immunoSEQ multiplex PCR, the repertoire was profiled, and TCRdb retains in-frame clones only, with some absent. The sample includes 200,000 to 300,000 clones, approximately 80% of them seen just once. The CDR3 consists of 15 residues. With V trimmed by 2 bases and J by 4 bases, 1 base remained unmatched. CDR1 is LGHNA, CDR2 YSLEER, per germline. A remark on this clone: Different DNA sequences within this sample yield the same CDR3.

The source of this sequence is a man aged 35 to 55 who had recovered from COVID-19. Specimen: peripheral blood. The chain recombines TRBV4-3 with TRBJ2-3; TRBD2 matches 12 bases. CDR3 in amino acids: CASSQLAGGPDTQYF. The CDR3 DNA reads TGCGCCAGCAGCCAACTAGCGGGGGGGCCAGATACGCAGTATTTT.